A single sample is the source of the 5 T cell receptor beta chains below, sequenced in a study of metastatic and nonmetastatic thyroid tumors. TCRdb ran MiXCR on the PCR reads. The sample contains fewer than 40,000 clones, less than 40% of which appear only once. Not a single patient had been given any form of treatment at any point before undergoing thyroid surgery. Sequencing input: tumor tissue. All receptors derive from a female donor with papillary thyroid cancer or a benign thyroid nodule (not recorded which). Some clones in this sample may be carry-over from other donors' samples.

The chain couples TRBV6-9 to TRBJ2-7; D is ambiguous. CDR1 is MNHGY, CDR2 SVAAGI, per germline. The CDR3 is 11 amino acids. Trimming shortened V by 2 bases and J by 5 bases, and 4 bases separated the two germline ends. CDR3 residues: CASSYENEQYF. CDR3 DNA: TGTGCCAGCAGTTATGAAAACGAGCAGTACTTC.

This clone was seen at least ten times. The V gene is TRBV20-1, the J gene TRBJ2-5; 8 positions agree with TRBD2. Germline CDR1 DFQATT, CDR2 SNEGSKA (reference sequence). Trimming removed 5 bases from V and 4 bases from J; junction bases left unmatched: 9. There are 14 residues in the CDR3. The CDR3 here is CSASRREALETQYF. The DNA for the CDR3 is TGCAGTGCTTCCCGGCGGGAGGCGTTAGAGACCCAGTACTTC.

This clone was counted only a few times. This chain connects TRBV19 to TRBJ1-6; D uncertain. There are 13 residues in the CDR3. V lost 4 bases to trimming and J lost 7 bases, with 8 bases between them. In germline, CDR1 is LNHDA, CDR2 SQIVND (reference sequence). CDR3 bases: TGTGCCAGTAGTACCGGGGAGAATTCACCCCTCCACTTT. Translated: CASSTGENSPLHF.

This clone was recorded many times. Other DNA sequences in this specimen translate into the identical CDR3. V and J are TRBV19 and TRBJ2-7; D call uncertain. Deletions cut 3 bases from V and 1 base from J, with 10 bases between. Looked up from germline, CDR1 is LNHDA and CDR2 is SQIVND (reference sequence). The CDR3 covers 14 residues. CDR3 loop: CASSIERSSYEQYF. The CDR3 DNA reads TGTGCCAGTAGTATCGAAAGGTCATCCTACGAGCAGTACTTC.

This rearrangement joins TRBV7-9 to TRBJ1-2, with D tentatively TRBD1 (5 bases). Trimming stripped 5 bases from V and 5 bases from J, with 18 bases between. The germline CDR1 and CDR2 sequences are SEHNR and FQNEAQ (reference sequence). The CDR3 sequence is 15 residues long. This CDR3 reads CASSPRDSSPYGYTF. The CDR3 DNA reads as TGTGCCAGCAGCCCCCGCGACAGTTCCCCTTATGGCTACACCTTC.